A single sample gave rise to the 5 T cell receptor beta chains below, sequenced in a study of PD-L1 blockade in urothelial cancer (dated by TCRdb to about 2017). The library was prepared using the immunoSEQ multiplex PCR assay. Imported from immuneACCESS, the table was reduced by TCRdb to in-frame sequences with V and J called. These copies leave out some clones; in studies compared against another copy, an unresolved V gene accounts for under half, and the cause of the remainder is not known. The sample table records some 42,000 clones; more than 65% of these occur just once. The biggest ten clones account for 2.5% to 3% of the sample. Source: PBMCs, taken around atezolizumab (anti-PD-L1) treatment. Receptor source: a man aged 65-85 years with urothelial cancer.

The chain links TRBV29-1 to TRBJ2-4; 7 positions match TRBD1. Germline loops: CDR1 SQVTM, CDR2 ANQGSEA. This CDR3 is 12 amino acids long. The CDR3 DNA is TGCAGGCCTCGAAGGGGGCGGGACATTCAGTACTTC. It encodes CRPRRGRDIQYF.

The chain couples TRBV5-1 to TRBJ2-7; TRBD2 aligns across 7 bases. V shed 0 bases, J shed 7 bases, and the junction held 16 bases outside the gene matches. CDR3 size: 17 residues. Germline CDR1 and CDR2: SGHRS and YFSETQ. CDR3 sequence reads: CASSLAGRGEGPREQYF. The DNA for the CDR3 is TGCGCCAGCAGCTTGGCCGGTCGGGGGGAGGGCCCTCGGGAGCAGTACTTC.

The CDR3 loop reads CASSYTGGRETQYF. DNA of the CDR3: TGTGCCAGCAGCTACACAGGGGGCCGCGAGACCCAGTACTTC. The chain recombines TRBV5-6 with TRBJ2-5; 9 bases fit TRBD1. This CDR3 contains 14 residues. V shed 3 bases, J shed 5 bases, and the junction held 5 bases outside the gene matches. Per germline, CDR1 SGHDT and CDR2 YYEEEE.

The chain is built from TRBV7-7 and TRBJ2-2; TRBD1 matches at 7 bases. Germline V gene data show CDR1 as SSHAT and CDR2 as FNYEAQ (reference sequence). The J segment lost 7 bases and the V segment lost 4 bases, leaving 3 bases of the junction unmatched. The CDR3 length is 13 residues. The CDR3 here is CASSYGTDGELFF. The CDR3 nucleotides read TGTGCCAGCAGCTACGGGACAGACGGGGAGCTGTTTTTT.

The chain uses TRBV28 and TRBJ1-2, with a weak D call TRBD1 (5 bases). V dropped 3 bases and J dropped 8 bases, with 13 bases sitting between them. The germline V gene has CDR1 MDHEN and CDR2 SYDVKM. The CDR3 runs to 13 residues. As DNA, the CDR3 is TGTGCCAGCAGTTTTCAGGGAATCGACGGCTACACCTTC. The encoded protein is CASSFQGIDGYTF.